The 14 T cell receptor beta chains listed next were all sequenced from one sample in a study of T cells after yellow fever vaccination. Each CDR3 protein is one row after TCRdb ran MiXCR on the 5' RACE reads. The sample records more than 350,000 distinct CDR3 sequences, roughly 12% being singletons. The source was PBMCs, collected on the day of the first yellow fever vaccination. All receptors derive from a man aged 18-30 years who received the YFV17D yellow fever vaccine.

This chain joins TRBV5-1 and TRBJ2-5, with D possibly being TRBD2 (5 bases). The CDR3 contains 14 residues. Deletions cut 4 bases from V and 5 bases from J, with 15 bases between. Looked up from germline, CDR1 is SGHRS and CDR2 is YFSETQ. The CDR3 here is CASSPVQEAETQYF. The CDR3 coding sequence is TGCGCCAGCAGCCCCGTTCAGGAGGCCGAGACCCAGTACTTC.

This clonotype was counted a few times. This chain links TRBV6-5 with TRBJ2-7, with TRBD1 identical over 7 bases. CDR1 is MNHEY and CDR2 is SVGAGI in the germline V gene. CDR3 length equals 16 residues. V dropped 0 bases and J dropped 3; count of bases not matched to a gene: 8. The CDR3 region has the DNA TGTGCCAGCAGTTACTCGGTCTCCAGGGGGAACTACGAGCAGTACTTC. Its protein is CASSYSVSRGNYEQYF.

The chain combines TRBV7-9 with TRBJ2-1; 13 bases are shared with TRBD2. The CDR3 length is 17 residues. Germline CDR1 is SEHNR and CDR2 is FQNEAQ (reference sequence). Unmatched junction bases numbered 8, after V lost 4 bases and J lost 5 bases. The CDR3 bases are TGTGCCAGCAGCTCCAGCCCCGGGACTAGCGGGGACAATGAGCAGTTCTTC. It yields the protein CASSSSPGTSGDNEQFF.

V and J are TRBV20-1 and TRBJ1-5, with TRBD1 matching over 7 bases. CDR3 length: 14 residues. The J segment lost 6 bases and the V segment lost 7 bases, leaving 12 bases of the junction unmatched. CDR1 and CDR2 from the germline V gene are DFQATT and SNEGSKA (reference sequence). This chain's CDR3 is CSGVQGINSQPQHF. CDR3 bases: TGCAGTGGAGTACAGGGGATCAATAGTCAGCCCCAGCATTTT.

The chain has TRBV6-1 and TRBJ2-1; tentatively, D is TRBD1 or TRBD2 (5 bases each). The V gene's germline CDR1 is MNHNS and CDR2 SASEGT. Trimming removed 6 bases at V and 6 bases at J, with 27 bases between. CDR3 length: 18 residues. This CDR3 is CASSLHGASNINVNEQFF. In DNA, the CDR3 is TGTGCCAGCAGCCTACATGGGGCTAGCAATATTAACGTCAATGAGCAGTTCTTC.

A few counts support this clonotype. CDR3 loop: CASSSPGTGGYEQYF. CDR3 DNA: TGTGCCAGCAGCAGCCCCGGGACAGGGGGTTACGAGCAGTACTTC. The genes are TRBV28 and TRBJ2-7, with 11 bases lining up with TRBD1. CDR1 and CDR2 from the germline V gene are MDHEN and SYDVKM. V was pared by 6 bases and J by 4 bases, with 8 bases of the junction left unmatched. This CDR3 is 15 amino acids long.

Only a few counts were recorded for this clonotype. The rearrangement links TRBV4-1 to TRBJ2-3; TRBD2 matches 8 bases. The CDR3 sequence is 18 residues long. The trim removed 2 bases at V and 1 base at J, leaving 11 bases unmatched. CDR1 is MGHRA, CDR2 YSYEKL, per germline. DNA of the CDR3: TGCGCCAGCAGCCAAAATCTTCTGGGACTAGGGGGCACAGATACGCAGTATTTT. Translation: CASSQNLLGLGGTDTQYF.

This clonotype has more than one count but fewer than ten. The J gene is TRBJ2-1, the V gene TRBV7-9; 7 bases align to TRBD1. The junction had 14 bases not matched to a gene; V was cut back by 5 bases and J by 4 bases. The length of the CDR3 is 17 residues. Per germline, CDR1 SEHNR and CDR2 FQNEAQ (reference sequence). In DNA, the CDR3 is TGTGCCAGCAGCCCCTCGACAGGGCCCTCATTTTACAATGAGCAGTTCTTC. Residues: CASSPSTGPSFYNEQFF.

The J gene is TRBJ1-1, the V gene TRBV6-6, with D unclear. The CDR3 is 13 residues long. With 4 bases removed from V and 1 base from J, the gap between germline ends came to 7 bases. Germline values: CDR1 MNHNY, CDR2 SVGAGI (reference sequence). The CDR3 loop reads CASSWVKNTEAFF. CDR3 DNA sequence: TGTGCCAGCAGTTGGGTCAAGAACACTGAAGCTTTCTTT.

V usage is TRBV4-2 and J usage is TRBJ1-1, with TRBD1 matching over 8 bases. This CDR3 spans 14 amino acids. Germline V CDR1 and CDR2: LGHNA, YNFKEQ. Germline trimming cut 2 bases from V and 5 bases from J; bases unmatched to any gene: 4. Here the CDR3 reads CASSQLRQGTEAFF. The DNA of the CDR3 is TGTGCCAGCAGCCAACTCCGACAGGGGACTGAAGCTTTCTTT.

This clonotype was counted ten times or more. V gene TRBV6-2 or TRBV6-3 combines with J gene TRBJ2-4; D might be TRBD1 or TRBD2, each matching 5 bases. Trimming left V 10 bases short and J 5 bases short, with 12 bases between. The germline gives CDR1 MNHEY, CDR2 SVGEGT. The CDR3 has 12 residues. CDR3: CATSRGENIQYF. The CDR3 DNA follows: TGTGCCACCTCGAGAGGGGAAAACATTCAGTACTTC.

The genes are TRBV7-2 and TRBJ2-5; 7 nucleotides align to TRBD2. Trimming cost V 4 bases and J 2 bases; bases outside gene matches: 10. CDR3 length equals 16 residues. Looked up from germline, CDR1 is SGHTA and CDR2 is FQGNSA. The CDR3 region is CASSSQKRGGQETQYF. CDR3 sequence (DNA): TGTGCCAGCAGCTCGCAAAAACGCGGGGGACAAGAGACCCAGTACTTC. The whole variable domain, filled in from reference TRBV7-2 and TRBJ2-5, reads GAGVSQSPSNKVTEKGKDVELRCDPISGHTALYWYRQSLGQGLEFLIYFQGNSAPDKSGLPSDRFSAERTGGSVSTLTIQRTQQEDSAVYLCASSSQKRGGQETQYFGPGTRLLVL.

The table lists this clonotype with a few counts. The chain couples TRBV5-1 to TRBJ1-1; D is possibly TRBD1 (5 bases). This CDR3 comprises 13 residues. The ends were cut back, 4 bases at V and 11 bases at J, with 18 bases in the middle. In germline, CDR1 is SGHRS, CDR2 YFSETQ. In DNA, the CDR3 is TGCGCCAGCAGCCTGGTAGGGGTTTCGGCGGCTTTCTTT. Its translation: CASSLVGVSAAFF. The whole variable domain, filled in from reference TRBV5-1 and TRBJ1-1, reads KAGVTQTPRYLIKTRGQQVTLSCSPISGHRSVSWYQQTPGQGLQFLFEYFSETQRNKGNFPGRFSGRQFSNSRSEMNVSTLELGDSALYLCASSLVGVSAAFFGQGTRLTVV.

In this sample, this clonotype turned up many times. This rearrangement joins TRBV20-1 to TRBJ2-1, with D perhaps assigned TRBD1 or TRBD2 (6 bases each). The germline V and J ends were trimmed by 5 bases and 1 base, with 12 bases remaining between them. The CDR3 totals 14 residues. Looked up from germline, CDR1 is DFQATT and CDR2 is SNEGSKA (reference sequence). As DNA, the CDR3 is TGCAGTGCTGGGTGGGGGGCATCCTACAATGAGCAGTTCTTC. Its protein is CSAGWGASYNEQFF.